Listed below are T cell receptor beta chains from one sample, sequenced in a study of T cells expressing NK-cell markers. TCRdb reprocessed the 5' RACE reads and reports one entry per CDR3 protein, with no DNA. This sample's clone table lists some 120,000 distinct CDR3 sequences. Sequenced sample: blood T cells: a sorted CD56 or NKG2C T cell subset, CD4+ or CD8+ T cells, or bulk PBMC T cells (not recorded which). The origin of the receptors is a woman aged 18-70 years in good health. Each CDR3 is given with its conserved first and last residue. Clone size is given for some rows only: seen once, a few or many times, or a class if the clone is expanded.

clone size,J gene,V gene,CDR3 protein
-,TRBJ2-1,TRBV27,CASSLHPGGSYNEQFF
-,TRBJ2-1,TRBV20-1,CSALGLAKTYNEQFF
-,TRBJ2-2,TRBV9,CASSPSSGGGGGELFF
-,TRBJ2-3,TRBV20-1,CSATLAGVPLSTDTQYF
-,TRBJ2-1,TRBV28,CASSSPSGGAGDEQFF
-,TRBJ2-3,TRBV25-1,CASDRGSDTQYF
-,TRBJ1-2,TRBV6-5,CASSYAGEKGYTF
-,TRBJ2-1,TRBV12-3/TRBV12-4,CASSLSGTGPNEQFF
-,TRBJ2-5,TRBV19,CASNPTGGQETQYF
-,TRBJ1-5,TRBV4-1,CASSPKGMQPQHF
-,TRBJ2-7,TRBV5-1,CASSYLTSGYEQYF
-,TRBJ1-1,TRBV11-1,CASSLGGGGSMNTEAFF
-,TRBJ1-2,TRBV9,CASSDLTGGYTF
-,TRBJ1-4,TRBV12-3/TRBV12-4,CASSLPGLEKLFF
-,TRBJ2-7,TRBV7-3,CASSPGTGYYEQYF
-,TRBJ1-4,TRBV7-9,CASSTSDTTNEKLFF
-,TRBJ1-2,TRBV5-5,CASSGDRAAYGYTF
-,TRBJ2-1,TRBV30,CAWSVPTSGGVYNNEQFF
medium-sized,TRBJ1-2,TRBV20-1,CSTENQNYGYTF
-,TRBJ2-3,TRBV7-2,CASSWGHGGGDTQYF
-,TRBJ1-1,TRBV20-1,CSARDMTEAFF
-,TRBJ1-6,TRBV5-6,CASSRGTAYNSPLHF
-,TRBJ2-1,TRBV12-3/TRBV12-4,CASRMGLPNEQFF
-,TRBJ2-1,TRBV12-3/TRBV12-4,CASSQTSGRYLSYNEQFF
-,TRBJ1-1,TRBV7-9,CASREWRGENTEAFF
-,TRBJ2-7,TRBV9,CASSLSGTNEQYF
-,TRBJ2-7,TRBV12-3/TRBV12-4,CASSVGLGPYEQYF
-,TRBJ2-3,TRBV11-2,CASSLVFGGGPSPSTDTQYF
-,TRBJ2-5,TRBV19,CASSTGEDQETQYF
-,TRBJ2-1,TRBV12-3/TRBV12-4,CASSLGGNEQFF
-,TRBJ1-2,TRBV12-3/TRBV12-4,CASSFGQGSNGYTF
-,TRBJ2-5,TRBV25-1,CASGPGATQYF
-,TRBJ2-1,TRBV19,CASSIGGSINEQFF
-,TRBJ2-7,TRBV12-3/TRBV12-4,CASSSLAASSYEQYF
-,TRBJ2-2,TRBV14,CASSQDGEAGELFF
-,TRBJ2-1,TRBV5-1,CASSPIWGHEQFF
-,TRBJ2-1,TRBV9,CASSGPGTGFYNEQFF
-,TRBJ2-5,TRBV11-3,CASTSSETQYF
-,TRBJ2-1,TRBV27,CASSLFQTGEQFF
-,TRBJ2-6,TRBV6-1,CASLPGTGYSGANVLTF
-,TRBJ2-7,TRBV27,CASSSPRTGTYEQYF
-,TRBJ2-7,TRBV29-1,CSVEGGLGQGASEQYF
-,TRBJ2-2,TRBV13,CASSLPPLVTGELFF
-,TRBJ2-7,TRBV29-1,CSVEEGVEQYF
-,TRBJ2-1,TRBV7-6,CASSGTGYNEQFF
-,TRBJ2-2,TRBV27,CASGPGWGGELFF
-,TRBJ2-1,TRBV5-6,CASSSRVAGSTYNEQFF
-,TRBJ2-4,TRBV6-2/TRBV6-3,CASSYPLGVQYF
-,TRBJ2-5,TRBV6-2/TRBV6-3,CASSYSTSGGTQETQYF